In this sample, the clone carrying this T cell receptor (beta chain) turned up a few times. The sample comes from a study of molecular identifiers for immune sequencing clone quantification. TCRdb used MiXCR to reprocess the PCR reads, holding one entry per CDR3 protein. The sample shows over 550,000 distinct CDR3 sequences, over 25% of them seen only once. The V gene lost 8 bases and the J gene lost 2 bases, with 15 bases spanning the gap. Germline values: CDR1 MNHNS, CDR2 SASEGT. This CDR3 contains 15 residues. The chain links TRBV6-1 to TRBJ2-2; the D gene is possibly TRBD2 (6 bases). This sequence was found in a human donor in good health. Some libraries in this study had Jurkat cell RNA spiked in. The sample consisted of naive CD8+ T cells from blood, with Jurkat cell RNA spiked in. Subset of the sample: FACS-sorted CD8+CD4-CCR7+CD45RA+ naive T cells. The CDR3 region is CASAALRGNTGELFF. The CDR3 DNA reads TGTGCCAGCGCTGCTTTGCGGGGTAACACCGGGGAGCTGTTTTTT.